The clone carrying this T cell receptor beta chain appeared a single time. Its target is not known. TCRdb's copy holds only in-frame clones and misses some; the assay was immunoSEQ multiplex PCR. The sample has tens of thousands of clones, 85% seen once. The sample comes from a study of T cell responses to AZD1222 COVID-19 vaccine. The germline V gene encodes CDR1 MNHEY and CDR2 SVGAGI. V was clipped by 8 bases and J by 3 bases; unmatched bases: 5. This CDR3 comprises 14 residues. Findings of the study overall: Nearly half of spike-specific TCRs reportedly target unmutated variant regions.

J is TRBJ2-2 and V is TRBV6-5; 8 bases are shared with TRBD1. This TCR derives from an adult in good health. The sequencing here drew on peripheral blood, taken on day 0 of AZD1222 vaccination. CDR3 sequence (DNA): TGTGCCAGCTTTGGACAGGGACACACCGGGGAGCTGTTTTTT. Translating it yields CASFGQGHTGELFF.